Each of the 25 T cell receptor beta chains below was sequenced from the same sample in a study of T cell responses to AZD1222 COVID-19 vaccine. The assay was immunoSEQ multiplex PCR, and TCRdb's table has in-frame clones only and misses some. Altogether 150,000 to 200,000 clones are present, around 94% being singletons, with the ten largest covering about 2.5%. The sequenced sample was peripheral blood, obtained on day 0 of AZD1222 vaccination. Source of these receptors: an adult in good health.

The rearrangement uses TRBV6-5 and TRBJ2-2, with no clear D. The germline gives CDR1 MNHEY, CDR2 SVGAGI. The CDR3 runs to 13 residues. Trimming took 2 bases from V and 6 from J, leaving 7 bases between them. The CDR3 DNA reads TGTGCCAGCAGTTACATAGTCTCCGGGGAGCTGTTTTTT. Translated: CASSYIVSGELFF.

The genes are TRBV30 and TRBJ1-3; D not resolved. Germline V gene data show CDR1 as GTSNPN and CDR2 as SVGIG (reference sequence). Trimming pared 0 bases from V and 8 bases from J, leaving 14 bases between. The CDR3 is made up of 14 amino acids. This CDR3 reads CAWSVLRGPDTIYF. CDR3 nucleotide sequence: TGTGCCTGGAGTGTACTCCGGGGTCCGGACACCATATATTTT.

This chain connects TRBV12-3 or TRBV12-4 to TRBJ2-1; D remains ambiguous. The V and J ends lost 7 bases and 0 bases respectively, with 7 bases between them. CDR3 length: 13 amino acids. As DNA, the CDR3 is TGTGCCAGCATGGGCGGCTCCTACAATGAGCAGTTCTTC. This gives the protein CASMGGSYNEQFF.

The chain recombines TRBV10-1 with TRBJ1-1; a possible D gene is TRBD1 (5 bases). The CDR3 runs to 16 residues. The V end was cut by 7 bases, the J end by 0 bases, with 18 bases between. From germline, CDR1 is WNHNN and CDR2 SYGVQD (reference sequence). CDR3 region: CASTQGGEGLNTEAFF. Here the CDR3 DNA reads TGCGCCAGCACCCAGGGAGGGGAGGGCCTGAACACTGAAGCTTTCTTT.

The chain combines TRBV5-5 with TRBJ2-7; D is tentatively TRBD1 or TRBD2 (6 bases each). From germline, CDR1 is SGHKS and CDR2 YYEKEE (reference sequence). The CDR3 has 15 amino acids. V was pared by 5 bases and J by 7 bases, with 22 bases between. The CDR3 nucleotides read TGTGCCAGCAGGGCCGGAGGGGGAGTACCTACGGAGCAGTACTTC. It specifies CASRAGGGVPTEQYF. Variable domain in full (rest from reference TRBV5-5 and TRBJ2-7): DAGVTQSPTHLIKTRGQQVTLRCSPISGHKSVSWYQQVLGQGPQFIFQYYEKEERGRGNFPDRFSARQFPNYSSELNVNALLLGDSALYLCASRAGGGVPTEQYFGPGTRLTVT.

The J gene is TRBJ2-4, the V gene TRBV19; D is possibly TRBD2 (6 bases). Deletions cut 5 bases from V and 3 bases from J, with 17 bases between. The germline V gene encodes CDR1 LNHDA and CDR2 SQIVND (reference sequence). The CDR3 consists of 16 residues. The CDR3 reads CASSARRGLGKNIQYF. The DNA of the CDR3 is TGTGCCAGTAGTGCCCGGCGGGGATTGGGCAAAAACATTCAGTACTTC. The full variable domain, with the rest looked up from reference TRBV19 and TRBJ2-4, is DGGITQSPKYLFRKEGQNVTLSCEQNLNHDAMYWYRQDPGQGLRLIYYSQIVNDFQKGDIAEGYSVSREKKESFPLTVTSAQKNPTAFYLCASSARRGLGKNIQYFGAGTRLSVL.

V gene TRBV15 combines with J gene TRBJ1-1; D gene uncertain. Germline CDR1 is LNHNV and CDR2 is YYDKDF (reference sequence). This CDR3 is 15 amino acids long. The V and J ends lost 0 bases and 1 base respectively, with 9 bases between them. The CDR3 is CATSRDRQRNTEAFF. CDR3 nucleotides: TGTGCCACCAGCAGAGACAGGCAGCGGAACACTGAAGCTTTCTTT.

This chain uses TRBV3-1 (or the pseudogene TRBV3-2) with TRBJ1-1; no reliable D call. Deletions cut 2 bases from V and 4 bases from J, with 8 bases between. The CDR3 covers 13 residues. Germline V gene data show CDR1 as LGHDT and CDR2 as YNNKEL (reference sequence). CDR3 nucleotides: TGTGCCAGCAGCCAACACAAGGGCACTGAAGCTTTCTTT. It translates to CASSQHKGTEAFF.

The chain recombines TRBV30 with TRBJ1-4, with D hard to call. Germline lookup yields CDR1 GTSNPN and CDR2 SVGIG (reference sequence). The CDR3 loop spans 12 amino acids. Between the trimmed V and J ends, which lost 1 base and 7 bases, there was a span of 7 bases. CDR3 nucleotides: TGTGCCTGGAGTGACATCGGTGAAAAACTGTTTTTT. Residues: CAWSDIGEKLFF.

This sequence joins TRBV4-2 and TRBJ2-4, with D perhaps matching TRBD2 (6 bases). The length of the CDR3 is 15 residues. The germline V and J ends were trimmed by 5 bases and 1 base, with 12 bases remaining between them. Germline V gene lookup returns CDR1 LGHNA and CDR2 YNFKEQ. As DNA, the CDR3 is TGTGCCAGCAGCGAACTAGCCACGGCCAAAAACATTCAGTACTTC. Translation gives CASSELATAKNIQYF.

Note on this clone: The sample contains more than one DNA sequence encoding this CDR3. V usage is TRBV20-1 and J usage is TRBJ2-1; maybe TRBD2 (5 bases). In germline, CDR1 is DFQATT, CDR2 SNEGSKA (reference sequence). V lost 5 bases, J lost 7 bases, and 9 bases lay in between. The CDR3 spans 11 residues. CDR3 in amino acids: CSARGGNEQFF. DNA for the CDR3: TGCAGTGCTCGGGGTGGGAATGAGCAGTTCTTC.

The CDR3 DNA follows: TGTGCCAGCAGTTCAGAGGCGGGACGGAACACTGAAGCTTTCTTT. Encoded protein: CASSSEAGRNTEAFF. V and J are TRBV27 and TRBJ1-1; tentative D call: TRBD1 (5 bases). The germline gives CDR1 MNHEY, CDR2 SMNVEV (reference sequence). This CDR3 is built from 15 residues. V was clipped by 4 bases and J by 1 base, with 13 bases between them.

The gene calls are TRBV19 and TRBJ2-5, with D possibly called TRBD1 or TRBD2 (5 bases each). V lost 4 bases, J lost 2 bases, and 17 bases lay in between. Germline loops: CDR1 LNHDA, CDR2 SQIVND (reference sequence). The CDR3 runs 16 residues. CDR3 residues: CASSTLGTARQETQYF. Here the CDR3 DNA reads TGTGCCAGTAGTACGTTGGGGACGGCAAGGCAAGAGACCCAGTACTTC.

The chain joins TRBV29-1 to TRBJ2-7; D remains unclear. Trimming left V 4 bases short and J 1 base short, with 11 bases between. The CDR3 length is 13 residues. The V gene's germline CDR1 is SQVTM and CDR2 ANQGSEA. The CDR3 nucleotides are TGCAGCGTTGCACCTGACTTGTCCTACGAGCAGTACTTC. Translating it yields CSVAPDLSYEQYF.

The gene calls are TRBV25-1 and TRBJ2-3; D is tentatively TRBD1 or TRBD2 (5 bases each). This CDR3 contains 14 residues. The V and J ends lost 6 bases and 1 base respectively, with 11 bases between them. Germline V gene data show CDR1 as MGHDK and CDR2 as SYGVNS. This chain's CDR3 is CASSPRDGTDTQYF. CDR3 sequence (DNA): TGTGCCAGCAGCCCAAGGGACGGCACAGATACGCAGTATTTT.

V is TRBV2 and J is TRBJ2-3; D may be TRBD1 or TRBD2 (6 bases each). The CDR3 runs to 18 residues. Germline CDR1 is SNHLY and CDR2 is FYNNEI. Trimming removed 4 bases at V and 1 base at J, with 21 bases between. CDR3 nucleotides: TGTGCCAGCAGTGGGCCCTCTTTACAGGGAGGAGGCACAGATACGCAGTATTTT. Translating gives CASSGPSLQGGGTDTQYF.

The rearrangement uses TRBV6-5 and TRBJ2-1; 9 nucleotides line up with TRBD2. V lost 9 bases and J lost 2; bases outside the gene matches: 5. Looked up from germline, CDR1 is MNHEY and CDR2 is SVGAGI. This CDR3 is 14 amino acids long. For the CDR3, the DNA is TGTGCCAGTAGCGGGAGTAATCCCTACAATGAGCAGTTCTTC. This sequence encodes CASSGSNPYNEQFF.

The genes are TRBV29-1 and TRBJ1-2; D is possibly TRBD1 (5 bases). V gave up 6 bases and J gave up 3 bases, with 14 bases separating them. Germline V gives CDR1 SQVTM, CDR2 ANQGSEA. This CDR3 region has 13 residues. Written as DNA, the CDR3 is TGCAGCGTGGACATCCAGGGCGACTATGGCTACACCTTC. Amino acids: CSVDIQGDYGYTF.

The CDR3 reads CAWKLAGGTEQFF. CDR3 bases: TGTGCCTGGAAACTAGCGGGAGGGACTGAGCAGTTCTTC. This chain links TRBV30 with TRBJ2-1; 13 bases map to TRBD2. The V gene end was trimmed by 4 bases and the J gene end by 9 bases; junction bases not matched to a gene: 3. This CDR3 contains 13 residues. CDR1 is GTSNPN and CDR2 is SVGIG in the germline V gene (reference sequence). Looking up the rest from reference TRBV30 and TRBJ2-1 gives the full variable domain: SQTIHQWPATLVQPVGSPLSLECTVEGTSNPNLYWYRQAAGRGLQLLFYSVGIGQISSEVPQNLSASRPQDRQFILSSKKLLLSDSGFYLCAWKLAGGTEQFFGPGTRLTVL.

The CDR3: CASSRDRDKQYF. CDR3 bases: TGTGCCAGCAGTCGTGACAGGGACAAGCAGTACTTC. V is TRBV12-3 or TRBV12-4 and J is TRBJ2-7, with 7 bases fitting TRBD1. CDR3 size: 12 residues. V lost 5 bases and J lost 8; bases outside the gene matches: 6.

The CDR3 reads CASSPGLAGLSNTGELFF. The CDR3 DNA follows: TGTGCCAGCAGCCCGGGACTAGCGGGGTTGTCGAACACCGGGGAGCTGTTTTTT. The chain couples TRBV3-1 (or the pseudogene TRBV3-2) to TRBJ2-2; 13 nucleotides align to TRBD2. After removal of 4 bases from V and 0 bases from J, the junction contained 5 bases not matched to a gene. Germline V gene lookup returns CDR1 LGHDT and CDR2 YNNKEL (reference sequence). The CDR3 is 18 amino acids.

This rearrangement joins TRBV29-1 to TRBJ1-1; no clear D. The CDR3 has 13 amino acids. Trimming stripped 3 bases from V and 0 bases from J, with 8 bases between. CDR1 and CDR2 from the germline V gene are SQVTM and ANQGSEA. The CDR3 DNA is TGCAGCGTTGACCACACTATGAACACTGAAGCTTTCTTT. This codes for CSVDHTMNTEAFF.

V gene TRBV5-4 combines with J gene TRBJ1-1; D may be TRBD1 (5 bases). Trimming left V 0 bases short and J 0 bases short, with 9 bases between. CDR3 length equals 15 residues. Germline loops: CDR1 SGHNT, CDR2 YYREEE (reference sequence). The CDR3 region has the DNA TGTGCCAGCAGCTTGGGAGGGGTTCTGAACACTGAAGCTTTCTTT. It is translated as CASSLGGVLNTEAFF.

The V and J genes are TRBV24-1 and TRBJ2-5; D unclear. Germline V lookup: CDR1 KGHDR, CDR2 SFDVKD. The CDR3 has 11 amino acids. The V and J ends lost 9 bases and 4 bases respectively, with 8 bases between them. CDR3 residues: CATGLGETQYF. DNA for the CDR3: TGTGCCACCGGGTTAGGAGAGACCCAGTACTTC.

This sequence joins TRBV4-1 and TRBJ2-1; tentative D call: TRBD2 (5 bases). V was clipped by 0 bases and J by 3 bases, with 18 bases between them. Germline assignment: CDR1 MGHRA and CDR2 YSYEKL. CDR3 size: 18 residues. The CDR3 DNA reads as TGCGCCAGCAGCCAAGATTGGTCTAGCTTCCTCTTCTACAATGAGCAGTTCTTC. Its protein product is CASSQDWSSFLFYNEQFF.